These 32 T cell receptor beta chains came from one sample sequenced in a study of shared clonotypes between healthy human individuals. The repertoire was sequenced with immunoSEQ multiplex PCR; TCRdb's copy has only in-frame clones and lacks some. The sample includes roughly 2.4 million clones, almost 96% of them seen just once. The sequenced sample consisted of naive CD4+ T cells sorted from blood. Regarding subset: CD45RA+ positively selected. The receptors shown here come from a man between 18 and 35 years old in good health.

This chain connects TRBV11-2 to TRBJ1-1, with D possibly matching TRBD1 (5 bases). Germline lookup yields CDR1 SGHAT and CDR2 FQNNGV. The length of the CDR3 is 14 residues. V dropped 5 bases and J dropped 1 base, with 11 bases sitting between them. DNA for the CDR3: TGTGCCAGCAGCATCCTTGGGGGGAACACTGAAGCTTTCTTT. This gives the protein CASSILGGNTEAFF.

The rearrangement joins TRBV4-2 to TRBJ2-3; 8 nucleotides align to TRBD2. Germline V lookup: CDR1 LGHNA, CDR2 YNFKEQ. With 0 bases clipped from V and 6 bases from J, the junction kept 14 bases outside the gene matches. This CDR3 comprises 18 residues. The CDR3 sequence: CASSQDLPAGGATDTQYF. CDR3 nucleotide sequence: TGTGCCAGCAGCCAAGATCTTCCTGCCGGGGGGGCTACGGATACGCAGTATTTT.

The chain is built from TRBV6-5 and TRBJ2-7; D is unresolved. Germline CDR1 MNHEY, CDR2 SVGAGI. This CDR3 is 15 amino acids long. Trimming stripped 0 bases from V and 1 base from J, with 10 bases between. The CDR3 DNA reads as TGTGCCAGCAGTTACTCGAGCACTCAGTCCTACGAGCAGTACTTC. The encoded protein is CASSYSSTQSYEQYF.

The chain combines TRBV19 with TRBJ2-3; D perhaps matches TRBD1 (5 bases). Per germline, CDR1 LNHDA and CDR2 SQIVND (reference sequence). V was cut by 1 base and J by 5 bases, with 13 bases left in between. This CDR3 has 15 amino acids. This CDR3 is CASSIGQGGGDTQYF. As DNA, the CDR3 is TGTGCCAGTAGTATAGGGCAGGGTGGCGGAGATACGCAGTATTTT.

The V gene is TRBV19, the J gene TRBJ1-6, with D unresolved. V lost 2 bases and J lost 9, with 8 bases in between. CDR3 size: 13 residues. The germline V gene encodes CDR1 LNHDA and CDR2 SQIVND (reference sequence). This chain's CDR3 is CASSIKGPSPLHF. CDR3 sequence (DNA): TGTGCCAGTAGTATAAAAGGCCCTTCACCCCTCCACTTT.

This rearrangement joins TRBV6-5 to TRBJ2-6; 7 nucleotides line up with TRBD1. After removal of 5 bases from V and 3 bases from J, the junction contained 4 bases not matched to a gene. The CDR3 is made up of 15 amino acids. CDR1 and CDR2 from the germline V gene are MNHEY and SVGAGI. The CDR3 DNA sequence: TGTGCCAGCAGTCTCGACAGGGTTGGGGCCAACGTCCTGACTTTC. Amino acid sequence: CASSLDRVGANVLTF.

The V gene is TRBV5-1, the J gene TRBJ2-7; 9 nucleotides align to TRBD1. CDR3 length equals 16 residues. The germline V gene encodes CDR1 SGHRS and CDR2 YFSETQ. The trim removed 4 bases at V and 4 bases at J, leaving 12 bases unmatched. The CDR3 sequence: CASSPDGQGSSYEQYF. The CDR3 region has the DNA TGCGCCAGCAGCCCCGACGGACAGGGGAGTAGTTACGAGCAGTACTTC.

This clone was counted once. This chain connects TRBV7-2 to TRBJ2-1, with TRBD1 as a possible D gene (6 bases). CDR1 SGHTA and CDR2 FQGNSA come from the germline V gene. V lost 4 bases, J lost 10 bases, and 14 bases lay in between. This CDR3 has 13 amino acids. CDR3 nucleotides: TGTGCCAGCAGCTCCAAGGGGGACCCCGAGCAGTTCTTC. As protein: CASSSKGDPEQFF.

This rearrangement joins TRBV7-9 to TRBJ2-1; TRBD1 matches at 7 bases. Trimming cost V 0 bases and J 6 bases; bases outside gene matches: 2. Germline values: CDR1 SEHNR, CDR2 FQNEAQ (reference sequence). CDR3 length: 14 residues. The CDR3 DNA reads TGTGCCAGCAGCTTAGCGACAGGGCCCAATGAGCAGTTCTTC. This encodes CASSLATGPNEQFF.

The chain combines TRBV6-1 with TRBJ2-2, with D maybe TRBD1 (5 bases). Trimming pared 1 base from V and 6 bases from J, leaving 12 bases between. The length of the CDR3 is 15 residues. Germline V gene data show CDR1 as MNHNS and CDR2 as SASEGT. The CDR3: CASSEVAGIAGELFF. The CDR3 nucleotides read TGTGCCAGCAGTGAAGTGGCAGGGATCGCCGGGGAGCTGTTTTTT.

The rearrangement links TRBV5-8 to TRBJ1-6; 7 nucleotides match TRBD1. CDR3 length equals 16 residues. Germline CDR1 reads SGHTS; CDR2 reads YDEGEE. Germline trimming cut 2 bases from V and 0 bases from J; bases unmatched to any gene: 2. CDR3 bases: TGTGCCAGCAGCTTTGACAGGGACTCCTATAATTCACCCCTCCACTTT. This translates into CASSFDRDSYNSPLHF.

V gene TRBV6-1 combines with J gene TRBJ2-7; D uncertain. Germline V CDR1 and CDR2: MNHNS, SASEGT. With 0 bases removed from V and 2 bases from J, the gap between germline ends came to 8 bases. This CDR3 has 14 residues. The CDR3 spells CASSEAYPPYEQYF. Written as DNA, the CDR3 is TGTGCCAGCAGTGAAGCATACCCCCCCTACGAGCAGTACTTC.

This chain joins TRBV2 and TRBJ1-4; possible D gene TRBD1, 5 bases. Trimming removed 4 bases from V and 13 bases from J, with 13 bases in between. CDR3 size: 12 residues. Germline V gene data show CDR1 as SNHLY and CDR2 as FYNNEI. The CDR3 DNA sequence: TGTGCCAGCAGTGTTGACGGGGGGGGACTGTTTTTT. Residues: CASSVDGGGLFF.

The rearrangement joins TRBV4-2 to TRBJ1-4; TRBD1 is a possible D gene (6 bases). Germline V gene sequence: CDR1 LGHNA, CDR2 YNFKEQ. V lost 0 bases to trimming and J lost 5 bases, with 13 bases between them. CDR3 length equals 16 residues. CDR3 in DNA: TGTGCCAGCAGCCAAGATCAGGGGATAGGGAATGAAAAACTGTTTTTT. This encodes CASSQDQGIGNEKLFF.

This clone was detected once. The CDR3 sequence: CASSPRGGSGRTDEQFF. The CDR3 bases are TGCGCCAGCAGTCCCAGGGGAGGCAGCGGGAGGACGGATGAGCAGTTCTTC. The rearrangement uses TRBV10-1 and TRBJ2-1, with 9 bases matching TRBD2. The CDR3 covers 17 residues. Trimming removed 5 bases from V and 8 bases from J; junction bases left unmatched: 16. The V gene's germline CDR1 is WNHNN and CDR2 SYGVQD (reference sequence).

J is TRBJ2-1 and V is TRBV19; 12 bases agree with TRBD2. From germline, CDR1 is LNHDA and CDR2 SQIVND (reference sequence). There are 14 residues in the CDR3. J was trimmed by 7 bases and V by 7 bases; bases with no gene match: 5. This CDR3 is CASISLAGGNEQFF. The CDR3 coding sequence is TGTGCCAGTATATCGCTAGCGGGAGGGAATGAGCAGTTCTTC.

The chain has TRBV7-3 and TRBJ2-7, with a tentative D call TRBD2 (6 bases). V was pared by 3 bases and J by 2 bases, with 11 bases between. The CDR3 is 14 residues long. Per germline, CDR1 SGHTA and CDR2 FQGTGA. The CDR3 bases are TGTGCCAGCAGCTTCGGAGGGGTACCCTACGAGCAGTACTTC. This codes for CASSFGGVPYEQYF.

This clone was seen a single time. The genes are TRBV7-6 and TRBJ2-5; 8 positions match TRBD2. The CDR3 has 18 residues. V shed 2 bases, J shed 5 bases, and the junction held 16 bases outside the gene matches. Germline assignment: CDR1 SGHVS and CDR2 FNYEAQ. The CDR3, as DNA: TGTGCCAGCAGCTTACGGCGGGGGGACTCTAGGGGCAGGGAGACCCAGTACTTC. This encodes CASSLRRGDSRGRETQYF.

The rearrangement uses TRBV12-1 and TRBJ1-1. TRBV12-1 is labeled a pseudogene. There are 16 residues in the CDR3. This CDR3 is CASIDSGAKMHTEAFF. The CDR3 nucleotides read TGTGCCAGCATCGACTCGGGAGCGAAGATGCACACTGAAGCTTTCTTT.

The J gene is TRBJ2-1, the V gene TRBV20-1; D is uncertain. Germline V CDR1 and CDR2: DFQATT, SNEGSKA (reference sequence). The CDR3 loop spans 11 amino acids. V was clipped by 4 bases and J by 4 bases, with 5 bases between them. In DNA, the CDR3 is TGCAGTGCTAACATATACAATGAGCAGTTCTTC. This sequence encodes CSANIYNEQFF.

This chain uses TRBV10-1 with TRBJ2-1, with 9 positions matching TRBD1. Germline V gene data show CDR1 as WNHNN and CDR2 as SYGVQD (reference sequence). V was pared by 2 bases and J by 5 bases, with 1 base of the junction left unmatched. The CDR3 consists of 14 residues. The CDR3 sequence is CASSEGQGHNEQFF. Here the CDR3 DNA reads TGCGCCAGCAGTGAGGGACAGGGGCACAATGAGCAGTTCTTC.

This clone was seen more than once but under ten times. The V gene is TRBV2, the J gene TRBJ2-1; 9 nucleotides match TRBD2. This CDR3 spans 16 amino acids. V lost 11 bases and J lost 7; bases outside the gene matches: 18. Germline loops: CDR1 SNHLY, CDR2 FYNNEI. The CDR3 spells CASTLRGAGGGNEQFF. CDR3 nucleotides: TGTGCCTCAACCCTGAGGGGAGCGGGGGGCGGAAATGAGCAGTTCTTC.

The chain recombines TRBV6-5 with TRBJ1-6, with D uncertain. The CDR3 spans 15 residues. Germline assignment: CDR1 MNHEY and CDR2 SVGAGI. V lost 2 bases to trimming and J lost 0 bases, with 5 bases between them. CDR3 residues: CASSYQSSYNSPLHF. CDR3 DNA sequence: TGTGCCAGCAGTTACCAGAGCTCCTATAATTCACCCCTCCACTTT.

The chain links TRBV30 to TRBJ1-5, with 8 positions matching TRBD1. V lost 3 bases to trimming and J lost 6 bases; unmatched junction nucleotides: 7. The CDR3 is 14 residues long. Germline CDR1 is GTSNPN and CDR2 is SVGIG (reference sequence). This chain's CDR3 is CAWSPTGGGQPQHF. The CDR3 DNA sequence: TGTGCCTGGAGCCCCACAGGGGGTGGTCAGCCCCAGCATTTT.

CDR3 in amino acids: CASSIPTMNTEAFF. For the CDR3, the DNA is TGTGCCAGTAGTATACCCACTATGAACACTGAAGCTTTCTTT. This chain uses TRBV19 with TRBJ1-1; D gene ambiguous. There are 14 residues in the CDR3. Between the trimmed V and J ends, which lost 2 bases and 0 bases, there was a span of 7 bases. CDR1 is LNHDA, CDR2 SQIVND, per germline (reference sequence).

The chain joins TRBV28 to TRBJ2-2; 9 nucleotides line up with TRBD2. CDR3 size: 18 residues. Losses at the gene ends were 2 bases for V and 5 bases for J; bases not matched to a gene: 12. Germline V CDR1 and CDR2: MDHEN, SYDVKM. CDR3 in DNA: TGTGCCAGCAGTTTAATCCAAGCGGGGGGTCGGCTTACCGGGGAGCTGTTTTTT. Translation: CASSLIQAGGRLTGELFF.

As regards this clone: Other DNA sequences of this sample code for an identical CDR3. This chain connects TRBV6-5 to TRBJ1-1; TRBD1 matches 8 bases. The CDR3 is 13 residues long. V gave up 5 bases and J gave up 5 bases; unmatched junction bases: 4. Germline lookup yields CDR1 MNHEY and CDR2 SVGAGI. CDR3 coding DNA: TGTGCCAGCAGTCGGACAGGGATAACTGAAGCTTTCTTT. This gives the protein CASSRTGITEAFF.

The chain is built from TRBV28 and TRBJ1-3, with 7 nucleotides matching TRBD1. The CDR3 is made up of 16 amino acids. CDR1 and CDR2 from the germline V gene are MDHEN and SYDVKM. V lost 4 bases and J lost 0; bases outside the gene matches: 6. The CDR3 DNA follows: TGTGCCAGCAGTTGGGACAGAGTACTCTCTGGAAACACCATATATTTT. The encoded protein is CASSWDRVLSGNTIYF.

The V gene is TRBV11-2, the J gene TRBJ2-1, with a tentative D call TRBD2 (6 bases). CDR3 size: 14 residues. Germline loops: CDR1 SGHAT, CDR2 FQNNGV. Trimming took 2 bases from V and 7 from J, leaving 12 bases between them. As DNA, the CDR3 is TGTGCCAGCAGCTTAATTCGGGAGAATAATGAGCAGTTCTTC. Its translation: CASSLIRENNEQFF.

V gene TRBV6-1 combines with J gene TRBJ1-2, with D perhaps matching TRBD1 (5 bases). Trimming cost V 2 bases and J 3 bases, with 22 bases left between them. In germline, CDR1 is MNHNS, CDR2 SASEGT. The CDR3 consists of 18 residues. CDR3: CASSEKLQALTADYGYTF. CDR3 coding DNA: TGTGCCAGCAGTGAAAAGTTACAGGCGCTCACGGCCGACTATGGCTACACCTTC.

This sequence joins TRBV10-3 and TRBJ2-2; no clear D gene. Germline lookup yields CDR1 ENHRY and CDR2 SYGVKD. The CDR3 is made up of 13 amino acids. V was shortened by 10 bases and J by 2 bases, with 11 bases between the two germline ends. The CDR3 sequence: CATSPDNTGELFF. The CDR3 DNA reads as TGTGCCACCTCTCCGGATAACACCGGGGAGCTGTTTTTT.

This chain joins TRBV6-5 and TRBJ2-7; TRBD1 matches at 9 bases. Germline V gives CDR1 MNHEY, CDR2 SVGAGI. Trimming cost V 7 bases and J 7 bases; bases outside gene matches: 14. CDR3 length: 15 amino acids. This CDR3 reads CASTPTGGILLEQYF. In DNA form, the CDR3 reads TGTGCCAGCACACCGACAGGGGGGATCCTCCTTGAGCAGTACTTC.